These 11 T cell receptor beta chains originate from one sample sequenced in a study of technical replicates of blood from several donors. Produced via immunoSEQ multiplex PCR; TCRdb's table is partial and in-frame only. The sample lists tens of thousands of clones, around nine tenths occurring once. Material for sequencing was PBMCs. These receptors were collected from a human donor in good health. Some clones in this sample may be carry-over from other donors' samples.

CDR3 DNA sequence: TGTGCCAGCAGCCAAGATTTGGATGCGGGGGGGCAGTCAGAGACCCAGTACTTC. It specifies CASSQDLDAGGQSETQYF. The chain employs TRBV4-2 and TRBJ2-5; 9 bases align to TRBD2. Trimming removed 0 bases from V and 4 bases from J; junction bases left unmatched: 12. CDR3 size: 18 residues. Germline CDR1 reads LGHNA; CDR2 reads YNFKEQ.

The gene calls are TRBV7-9 and TRBJ2-3; 16 nucleotides agree with TRBD2. The CDR3 totals 18 residues. Germline V CDR1 and CDR2: SEHNR, FQNEAQ (reference sequence). The junction had 11 bases not matched to a gene; V was cut back by 5 bases and J by 6 bases. CDR3 DNA: TGTGCCAGCAGCCCTACCCCGGGACTAGCGGGAGGGCCGGATACGCAGTATTTT. Translating it yields CASSPTPGLAGGPDTQYF.

This clone came up a few times. The chain joins TRBV13 to TRBJ2-2, with TRBD2 matching 7 bases. This CDR3 is built from 15 residues. V was clipped by 4 bases and J by 5 bases; unmatched bases: 7. Germline loops: CDR1 PRHDT, CDR2 FYEKMQ (reference sequence). This chain's CDR3 is CASSSLAVGTGELFF. The CDR3, as DNA: TGTGCCAGCAGCTCGCTAGCGGTGGGGACCGGGGAGCTGTTTTTT.

This clone was observed a single time. The V and J genes are TRBV27 and TRBJ2-7, with D tentatively TRBD1 (6 bases). The ends were cut back, 6 bases at V and 5 bases at J, with 11 bases in the middle. This CDR3 comprises 12 residues. CDR1 is MNHEY and CDR2 is SMNVEV in the germline V gene (reference sequence). DNA of the CDR3: TGTGCCAGCAGAACAGGGTTGAACGAGCAGTACTTC. Amino acid sequence: CASRTGLNEQYF.

V usage is TRBV25-1 and J usage is TRBJ1-2; D might be TRBD1 (6 bases). Germline V gene data show CDR1 as MGHDK and CDR2 as SYGVNS. This CDR3 region has 14 residues. V lost 3 bases, J lost 6 bases, and 14 bases lay in between. The CDR3 DNA is TGTGCCAGCAGTGAGTTAGGGGGGGCGGATGGCTACACCTTC. It codes for CASSELGGADGYTF.

V and J are TRBV5-1 and TRBJ2-2, with 13 positions matching TRBD2. Per germline, CDR1 SGHRS and CDR2 YFSETQ. With 9 bases clipped from V and 6 bases from J, the junction kept 11 bases outside the gene matches. The CDR3 totals 16 residues. The CDR3 DNA reads TGCGCCACCAGAGGACTAGCGGGAGCGTCTTCCGGGGAGCTGTTTTTT. Protein: CATRGLAGASSGELFF. The full variable domain, completed using reference TRBV5-1 and TRBJ2-2, is KAGVTQTPRYLIKTRGQQVTLSCSPISGHRSVSWYQQTPGQGLQFLFEYFSETQRNKGNFPGRFSGRQFSNSRSEMNVSTLELGDSALYLCATRGLAGASSGELFFGEGSRLTVL.

The chain couples TRBV19 to TRBJ2-7; possibly TRBD2 for D (6 bases). CDR3 size: 14 residues. Trimming stripped 4 bases from V and 1 base from J, with 11 bases between. The germline V gene encodes CDR1 LNHDA and CDR2 SQIVND (reference sequence). CDR3 protein: CASSKPGLSYEQYF. DNA for the CDR3: TGTGCCAGTAGTAAACCGGGACTGTCCTACGAGCAGTACTTC.

This chain links TRBV27 with TRBJ1-1; 8 bases are shared with TRBD1. Germline CDR1 reads MNHEY; CDR2 reads SMNVEV (reference sequence). Trimming cost V 4 bases and J 1 base; bases outside gene matches: 5. The CDR3 spans 15 residues. The CDR3 region is CASSSRTGPNTEAFF. Written as DNA, the CDR3 is TGTGCCAGCAGTTCCCGGACAGGGCCGAACACTGAAGCTTTCTTT.

This chain connects TRBV6-4 to TRBJ2-3; a possible D gene is TRBD2 (6 bases). The CDR3 spans 15 residues. V was cut by 5 bases and J by 2 bases, with 14 bases left in between. Germline V CDR1 and CDR2: MRHNA, SNTAGT. The CDR3 loop reads CASSISGEPTDTQYF. As DNA, the CDR3 is TGTGCCAGCAGTATCTCGGGGGAACCCACAGATACGCAGTATTTT.

The genes are TRBV18 and TRBJ2-7, with D possibly TRBD2 on 7 matching bases. V lost 6 bases to trimming and J lost 5 bases, with 17 bases between them. The CDR3 spans 14 residues. Germline V gene sequence: CDR1 KGHSH, CDR2 LQKENI. The CDR3 is CASSRRGAGHEQYF. For the CDR3, the DNA is TGTGCCAGCTCCCGCCGGGGGGCGGGCCACGAGCAGTACTTC. The complete variable domain, with remaining parts taken from reference TRBV18 and TRBJ2-7, reads NAGVMQNPRHLVRRRGQEARLRCSPMKGHSHVYWYRQLPEEGLKFMVYLQKENIIDESGMPKERFSAEFPKEGPSILRIQQVVRGDSAAYFCASSRRGAGHEQYFGPGTRLTVT.

The chain is built from TRBV27 and TRBJ1-2; no definite D call. This CDR3 spans 15 amino acids. Trimming pared 4 bases from V and 4 bases from J, leaving 16 bases between. CDR1 and CDR2 from the germline V gene are MNHEY and SMNVEV (reference sequence). Here the CDR3 reads CASSSPMRKLYGYTF. CDR3 coding DNA: TGTGCCAGCAGTTCTCCGATGAGGAAACTCTATGGCTACACCTTC.